A single T cell receptor beta chain is shown here with its context. The antigen remains undetermined. The sample is drawn from a study of T cells after posttransplantation cyclophosphamide. Generated by immunoSEQ multiplex PCR, the TCRdb table keeps only in-frame clones and is missing some. The sample yields tens of thousands of clones, around 86% seen once. Sampled 1 year posttransplant, controls received myeloablative marrow transplants, methotrexate and a calcineurin inhibitor. General study points: Recipient CMV seropositivity and CMV reactivation strongly tracked TRB clonality.

Germline V CDR1 and CDR2: GTSNPN, SVGIG (reference sequence). CDR3 length: 12 amino acids. V dropped 3 bases and J dropped 7 bases, with 12 bases sitting between them. The chain carries TRBV30 and TRBJ1-1, with D uncertain. The TCR originated in a female patient aged 30 to 40 who received an allogeneic stem cell transplant from an unrelated donor, was CMV-positive, and had acute and chronic GVHD. T cells may partly derive from the graft donor. The sequences come from PBMCs, collected about 400 days after allogeneic stem cell transplant with calcineurin inhibitor and methotrexate. CDR3 region: CAWSPGKGEAFF. CDR3 sequence (DNA): TGTGCCTGGAGCCCCGGGAAGGGTGAAGCTTTCTTT.